This TCR beta chain appears in the sequencing data of a study of metastatic and nonmetastatic thyroid tumors. Turning to the study itself: Across peripheral blood and tumor or nodule tissue samples taken from malignant and benign thyroid patients, the repertoires were compared with one another. Broader study findings: Malignant thyroid tumors reportedly exceeded benign nodules significantly in TCR beta diversity, with the difference appearing in blood and tumor.

Note on this clone: Antigen unknown.

Thyroid surgery had not been preceded by any treatment in any patient. CDR3 length equals 14 residues. The V segment lost 6 bases and the J segment 0 bases; nucleotides outside the gene matches: 5. Germline assignment: CDR1 SGHVS and CDR2 FNYEAQ. Original methodology: The study's classifier, a distant-metastasis tool for papillary thyroid cancer, was built using CDR3 differences across clinicopathological groups. MiXCR was used by TCRdb to re-call the PCR reads. The authors' filters were not applied to this entry. Of approximately 32,000 clones listed, about 30% are singletons. The source is a female donor with papillary thyroid cancer or a benign thyroid nodule (not recorded which). Some clones in this sample may be carry-over from other donors' samples. The sequenced sample consisted of tumor tissue. V and J are TRBV7-6 and TRBJ2-7; TRBD1 matches 7 bases. Here the CDR3 reads CASRIGTASYEQYF. CDR3 coding DNA: TGTGCCAGCAGGATTGGGACAGCCTCCTACGAGCAGTACTTC.